The 27 T cell receptor beta chains presented below share a single source sample, sequenced in a study of cytomegalovirus exposure and HLA in healthy donors. A multiplex PCR was run with 60 Vbeta primers and 13 Jbeta primers. Libraries were prepared by immunoSEQ multiplex PCR; TCRdb keeps only in-frame clonotypes and omits some of them. The repertoire includes tens of thousands of clones, 80% of them detected once, and approximately 3.5% sits in the top ten. Specimen: PBMCs. The receptors come from a woman in her forties in good health and CMV-seronegative.

The chain is built from TRBV5-8 and TRBJ1-5; D is perhaps TRBD1 (6 bases). The CDR3 extends over 13 amino acids. CDR1 is SGHTS and CDR2 is YDEGEE in the germline V gene. The V end lost 1 base, the J end lost 11 bases, and 13 bases lay between the germline ends. The CDR3 bases are TGTGCCAGCAGCTTGAGCAGGGGTGGGTCCCAGCATTTT. The encoded protein is CASSLSRGGSQHF.

The chain joins TRBV6-5 to TRBJ2-5; D gene unclear. Trimming removed 8 bases at V and 4 bases at J, with 8 bases between. There are 11 residues in the CDR3. Germline-derived CDR1 and CDR2 are MNHEY and SVGAGI. The CDR3 is CASGPGETQYF. As DNA, the CDR3 is TGTGCCAGCGGGCCTGGAGAGACCCAGTACTTC.

This clone appeared a single time. The chain links TRBV28 to TRBJ2-5, with 12 bases fitting TRBD2. The CDR3 runs to 16 residues. V lost 4 bases and J lost 3; bases outside the gene matches: 6. The V gene's germline CDR1 is MDHEN and CDR2 SYDVKM. CDR3 in amino acids: CASSSGTSGWKETQYF. CDR3 nucleotides: TGTGCCAGCAGTTCCGGGACTAGCGGGTGGAAAGAGACCCAGTACTTC.

The chain couples TRBV29-1 to TRBJ1-4, with D maybe TRBD1 (5 bases). Germline lookup yields CDR1 SQVTM and CDR2 ANQGSEA. The CDR3 is made up of 13 amino acids. The V gene lost 4 bases and the J gene lost 5 bases, with 11 bases spanning the gap. The CDR3 nucleotides are TGCAGCGTTGGCGGCAGGGCAAATGAAAAACTGTTTTTT. Translating gives CSVGGRANEKLFF.

This rearrangement joins TRBV28 to TRBJ2-6; tentative D call: TRBD2 (5 bases). Germline V CDR1 and CDR2: MDHEN, SYDVKM. Trimming took off 6 bases at V and 2 bases at J, with 11 bases between the two ends. The CDR3 has 15 amino acids. This CDR3 is CASSTSGAGANVLTF. CDR3 bases: TGTGCCAGCAGCACCTCCGGGGCTGGGGCCAACGTCCTGACTTTC.

This clone was picked up a small number of times. The chain uses TRBV27 and TRBJ2-1, with D perhaps matching TRBD2 (5 bases). CDR1 is MNHEY and CDR2 is SMNVEV in the germline V gene (reference sequence). CDR3 length: 14 residues. Trimming cost V 5 bases and J 1 base, with 9 bases left between them. The CDR3 reads CASSLRTSYNEQFF. The CDR3 nucleotides are TGTGCCAGCAGTCTCCGGACTTCCTACAATGAGCAGTTCTTC.

This clone was detected only a few times. The CDR3 region has the DNA TGCGCCAGCAGCCAGTCCCAAGGACTAGCGGGAGAGACCCAGTACTTC. Its translation is CASSQSQGLAGETQYF. The chain is built from TRBV5-1 and TRBJ2-5; 11 nucleotides agree with TRBD2. Germline V gene sequence: CDR1 SGHRS, CDR2 YFSETQ. V lost 4 bases to trimming and J lost 4 bases; unmatched junction nucleotides: 9. There are 16 residues in the CDR3.

This sequence joins TRBV5-4 and TRBJ2-7; TRBD2 aligns across 8 bases. The germline V gene has CDR1 SGHNT and CDR2 YYREEE (reference sequence). There are 15 residues in the CDR3. The V gene end was trimmed by 1 base and the J gene end by 2 bases; junction bases not matched to a gene: 5. The CDR3 DNA reads TGTGCCAGCAGCTTGTCGGGGCGGGAGGCCTACGAGCAGTACTTC. Amino acid sequence: CASSLSGREAYEQYF.

A single count supports this clone. The chain combines TRBV6-5 with TRBJ2-3; 13 nucleotides align to TRBD2. V lost 6 bases, J lost 11 bases, and 11 bases stayed unmatched. The CDR3 runs 15 residues. CDR1 and CDR2 from the germline V gene are MNHEY and SVGAGI. As DNA, the CDR3 is TGTGCCAGCAGGCCGACCGGGACTAGCGGGATCGTGCAGTATTTT. This sequence encodes CASRPTGTSGIVQYF.

The rearrangement uses TRBV27 and TRBJ2-3, with a possible D match to TRBD2 (6 bases). The CDR3 length is 16 residues. Deletions cut 4 bases from V and 4 bases from J, with 18 bases between. Germline V gives CDR1 MNHEY, CDR2 SMNVEV (reference sequence). For the CDR3, the DNA is TGTGCCAGCAGTTCCGGGACTTCATACAGAGCAGATACGCAGTATTTT. Protein sequence: CASSSGTSYRADTQYF.

This clone has a single count. The chain is built from TRBV29-1 and TRBJ2-2; D not resolved. CDR1 is SQVTM, CDR2 ANQGSEA, per germline. This CDR3 has 11 residues. The V end lost 4 bases, the J end lost 3 bases, and 3 bases lay between the germline ends. CDR3 sequence reads: CSVVDTGELFF. CDR3 nucleotide sequence: TGCAGCGTTGTCGACACCGGGGAGCTGTTTTTT.

V and J are TRBV10-3 and TRBJ2-7, with 12 bases that match TRBD2. The germline CDR1 and CDR2 sequences are ENHRY and SYGVKD. After removal of 4 bases from V and 0 bases from J, the junction contained 7 bases not matched to a gene. CDR3 size: 17 residues. Here the CDR3 DNA reads TGTGCCATCAGTGTAGCTAGCGGGAGGGCCAACTCCTACGAGCAGTACTTC. Translating gives CAISVASGRANSYEQYF.

This clone has just a few counts. As DNA, the CDR3 is TGCGCCAGCAGCCAAGATGGACTCACCAATCAGCCCCAGCATTTT. This sequence encodes CASSQDGLTNQPQHF. The rearrangement links TRBV4-3 to TRBJ1-5; D is uncertain. CDR1 LGHNA and CDR2 YSLEER come from the germline V gene. The CDR3 extends over 15 amino acids. The V and J ends lost 0 bases and 3 bases respectively, with 9 bases between them.

The CDR3 loop reads CASSQDTANEKLFF. CDR3 sequence (DNA): TGTGCCAGCAGCCAAGATACGGCTAATGAAAAACTGTTTTTT. The V and J genes are TRBV4-2 and TRBJ1-4, with D unclear. Germline V gene sequence: CDR1 LGHNA, CDR2 YNFKEQ. The CDR3 is 14 amino acids. V was trimmed by 0 bases and J by 3 bases, leaving 5 bases between them.

The chain employs TRBV15 and TRBJ2-5, with TRBD1 as a possible D gene (5 bases). The V gene's germline CDR1 is LNHNV and CDR2 YYDKDF (reference sequence). The CDR3 loop spans 14 amino acids. V lost 2 bases to trimming and J lost 2 bases, with 9 bases between them. The CDR3 is CATSRPGLQETQYF. CDR3 nucleotide sequence: TGTGCCACCAGCAGACCAGGGTTACAAGAGACCCAGTACTTC.

Within the sample, this clone is medium-sized (0.01 to 0.1%). J is TRBJ2-1 and V is TRBV6-5; 12 nucleotides align to TRBD2. The ends lost 2 bases at V and 7 bases at J; junction bases unmatched: 0. The CDR3 runs to 14 residues. Germline CDR1 and CDR2: MNHEY and SVGAGI. The CDR3 coding sequence is TGTGCCAGCAGTTACGGACTAGCGGGAAATGAGCAGTTCTTC. It translates to CASSYGLAGNEQFF.

The chain links TRBV11-2 to TRBJ2-5; 7 bases agree with TRBD1. CDR3 size: 14 residues. Germline V gene lookup returns CDR1 SGHAT and CDR2 FQNNGV. Trimming cost V 4 bases and J 5 bases; bases outside gene matches: 7. The CDR3 DNA sequence: TGTGCCAGCAGCTCCCCGACAGGGACCGAGACCCAGTACTTC. The encoded protein is CASSSPTGTETQYF. Together with reference TRBV11-2 and TRBJ2-5, the CDR3 gives the full variable domain: EAGVAQSPRYKIIEKRQSVAFWCNPISGHATLYWYQQILGQGPKLLIQFQNNGVVDDSQLPKDRFSAERLKGVDSTLKIQPAKLEDSAVYLCASSSPTGTETQYFGPGTRLLVL.

V is TRBV27 and J is TRBJ2-6; possible D gene TRBD1, 6 bases. CDR3 length equals 17 residues. V shed 6 bases and J shed 2 bases, with 17 bases lying between them. Germline CDR1 MNHEY, CDR2 SMNVEV (reference sequence). The CDR3, as DNA: TGTGCCAGCAGCCCTACTCGAGGGACACCTGGGGCCAACGTCCTGACTTTC. Protein product: CASSPTRGTPGANVLTF.

V gene TRBV30 combines with J gene TRBJ2-1; 16 nucleotides match TRBD2. The germline CDR1 and CDR2 sequences are GTSNPN and SVGIG (reference sequence). The V segment lost 0 bases and the J segment 3 bases; nucleotides outside the gene matches: 23. The CDR3 contains 24 residues. The CDR3 coding sequence is TGTGCCTGGAGTGTACTCCTTGGGACTAGCGGGAGGGCCCCCTTACTAGGGAACTACAATGAGCAGTTCTTC. Translated: CAWSVLLGTSGRAPLLGNYNEQFF.

J is TRBJ1-4 and V is TRBV11-1; D possibly corresponds to TRBD1 (6 bases). The CDR3 extends over 16 amino acids. V was pared by 5 bases and J by 0 bases, with 13 bases between. Germline V gene data show CDR1 as SGHAT and CDR2 as FQDESV (reference sequence). The CDR3 loop is CASSRRQATTNEKLFF. The CDR3 DNA reads as TGTGCCAGCAGCCGTCGACAGGCAACAACTAATGAAAAACTGTTTTTT. Full variable domain (missing parts from reference TRBV11-1 and TRBJ1-4): EAEVAQSPRYKITEKSQAVAFWCDPISGHATLYWYRQILGQGPELLVQFQDESVVDDSQLPKDRFSAERLKGVDSTLKIQPAELGDSAMYLCASSRRQATTNEKLFFGSGTQLSVL.

The chain joins TRBV5-1 to TRBJ2-3, with 9 bases identical to TRBD2. The trim removed 5 bases at V and 0 bases at J, leaving 10 bases unmatched. The CDR3 extends over 17 amino acids. Germline CDR1 and CDR2: SGHRS and YFSETQ. The CDR3 nucleotides are TGCGCCAGCAGTCTCGGAATAGCGGGAGCTAGCACAGATACGCAGTATTTT. This encodes CASSLGIAGASTDTQYF. Based on the CDR3 plus reference TRBV5-1 and TRBJ2-3, the full variable domain is KAGVTQTPRYLIKTRGQQVTLSCSPISGHRSVSWYQQTPGQGLQFLFEYFSETQRNKGNFPGRFSGRQFSNSRSEMNVSTLELGDSALYLCASSLGIAGASTDTQYFGPGTRLTVL.

This chain uses TRBV5-1 with TRBJ2-7, with 13 bases that match TRBD2. V lost 4 bases to trimming and J lost 2 bases; unmatched junction nucleotides: 3. The CDR3 has 15 amino acids. Per the germline V gene, CDR1 is SGHRS and CDR2 is YFSETQ. CDR3 sequence (DNA): TGCGCCAGCAGCGTCGGGACTAGCGGGACCTACGAGCAGTACTTC. Encoded protein: CASSVGTSGTYEQYF.

This rearrangement joins TRBV6-1 to TRBJ1-5, with 8 positions matching TRBD1. Germline values: CDR1 MNHNS, CDR2 SASEGT. This CDR3 comprises 14 residues. Losses at the gene ends were 3 bases for V and 7 bases for J; bases not matched to a gene: 5. For the CDR3, the DNA is TGTGCCAGCAGTGACAGGGGGCTAGCGCAGCCCCAGCATTTT. Its translation is CASSDRGLAQPQHF.

V usage is TRBV18 and J usage is TRBJ2-7; D is perhaps TRBD2 (5 bases). This CDR3 has 14 residues. Looked up from germline, CDR1 is KGHSH and CDR2 is LQKENI. Between the trimmed V and J ends, which lost 2 bases and 3 bases, there was a span of 11 bases. CDR3 coding DNA: TGTGCCAGCTCACCAGCGGGCCTTGACTACGAGCAGTACTTC. It codes for CASSPAGLDYEQYF. The entire variable domain, with the rest obtained from reference TRBV18 and TRBJ2-7, is as follows: NAGVMQNPRHLVRRRGQEARLRCSPMKGHSHVYWYRQLPEEGLKFMVYLQKENIIDESGMPKERFSAEFPKEGPSILRIQQVVRGDSAAYFCASSPAGLDYEQYFGPGTRLTVT.

The rearrangement joins TRBV27 to TRBJ1-5; TRBD1 agrees at 8 bases. V was pared by 5 bases and J by 2 bases, with 11 bases of the junction left unmatched. Germline V CDR1 and CDR2: MNHEY, SMNVEV (reference sequence). This CDR3 has 17 amino acids. The CDR3 is CASSPGQGFSGNQPQHF. CDR3 in DNA: TGTGCCAGCAGTCCTGGACAGGGCTTTAGTGGCAATCAGCCCCAGCATTTT.

The sample holds a few counts of this clone. The chain recombines TRBV7-9 with TRBJ2-1; 8 nucleotides line up with TRBD2. V shed 8 bases, J shed 9 bases, and the junction held 15 bases outside the gene matches. This CDR3 comprises 15 residues. CDR1 SEHNR and CDR2 FQNEAQ come from the germline V gene (reference sequence). DNA for the CDR3: TGTGCCAGCTCTCTCAACGGGAGGGTGACCAGTGAGCAGTTCTTC. This gives the protein CASSLNGRVTSEQFF.

This sequence joins TRBV28 and TRBJ1-4; D might be TRBD1 (5 bases). The CDR3 runs 15 residues. The V gene's germline CDR1 is MDHEN and CDR2 SYDVKM. Trimming took 7 bases from V and 0 from J, leaving 12 bases between them. CDR3 DNA: TGTGCCAGCACCGATAGGACAACAACTAATGAAAAACTGTTTTTT. Protein product: CASTDRTTTNEKLFF.